The rows below give T cell receptor beta chains drawn from one sample of a study of immune characterization of retroperitoneal liposarcoma. In TCRdb, the PCR reads were re-called with MiXCR into one record per CDR3 protein. Among around 1,800 distinct CDR3 sequences listed, around 50% were seen once. The sample taken for sequencing was tumor tissue. The receptors come from a male donor with retroperitoneal liposarcoma. Each CDR3 is given with its conserved first and last residue. Each record gives: CDR3 DNA, CDR3 protein, D gene, J gene, V gene, clone size. A D gene is named only where the DNA matches it firmly. A clone size is listed for some rows: how often the clone was seen (once, few, many), or a class if it is expanded.

CDR3 DNA: TGTGCCAGCAGTGAAGCGGGAGCGGGAGATACGCAGTACTTC; CDR3 protein: CASSEAGAGDTQYF; D gene: TRBD2; J gene: TRBJ2-7; V gene: TRBV6-4; clone size: large
CDR3 DNA: TGTGCCAACCGACAGTACCCACAAGAGACCCAGTACTTC; CDR3 protein: CANRQYPQETQYF; D gene: .; J gene: TRBJ2-5; V gene: TRBV6-1; clone size: .
CDR3 DNA: TGTGCCAGCAGCCCCCGCGGGAAGGGCGCCGACGAGCAGTTCTTC; CDR3 protein: CASSPRGKGADEQFF; D gene: .; J gene: TRBJ2-1; V gene: TRBV7-2; clone size: .
CDR3 DNA: TGTGCCAGCAGCTCATCTGGACAGGGGGCGAGGAATGAGCAGTACTTC; CDR3 protein: CASSSSGQGARNEQYF; D gene: TRBD1; J gene: TRBJ2-7; V gene: TRBV11-3; clone size: .
CDR3 DNA: TGTGCCAGCAGCCCCCCGGTGTCAGTCAACACCGGGGAGCTGTTTTTT; CDR3 protein: CASSPPVSVNTGELFF; D gene: .; J gene: TRBJ2-2; V gene: TRBV6-1; clone size: .
CDR3 DNA: TGTGCCAGCAGCCCCGGGGGGGATACGCAGTATTTT; CDR3 protein: CASSPGGDTQYF; D gene: TRBD2; J gene: TRBJ2-3; V gene: TRBV7-4; clone size: .
CDR3 DNA: TGTGCCAGCAGCGCCGACTCGGGCGGAGCAGATACGCAGTATTTT; CDR3 protein: CASSADSGGADTQYF; D gene: .; J gene: TRBJ2-3; V gene: TRBV7-2; clone size: .
CDR3 DNA: TGTGCCAGCAGCACAGGGACTAACACCGGGGAGCTGTTTTTT; CDR3 protein: CASSTGTNTGELFF; D gene: .; J gene: TRBJ2-2; V gene: TRBV6-4; clone size: .
CDR3 DNA: TGTGCCAGCAGCTTAGGGATCCAGCTCGGGACAGATACGCAGTATTTT; CDR3 protein: CASSLGIQLGTDTQYF; D gene: .; J gene: TRBJ2-3; V gene: TRBV7-2; clone size: .
CDR3 DNA: TGTGCCAGCAGTTCCGGGGACAGCTCCTACGAGCAGTACTTC; CDR3 protein: CASSSGDSSYEQYF; D gene: TRBD1; J gene: TRBJ2-7; V gene: TRBV12-3/TRBV12-4; clone size: few
CDR3 DNA: TGTGCCAGCAGTTACCTTGGACTAGCGGGGGGGAAAGAGACCCAGTACTTC; CDR3 protein: CASSYLGLAGGKETQYF; D gene: TRBD2; J gene: TRBJ2-5; V gene: TRBV6-8; clone size: .
CDR3 DNA: TGTGCCAGCAGTGATACAGGGGTTCCCGCCTACGAGCAGTACTTC; CDR3 protein: CASSDTGVPAYEQYF; D gene: TRBD1; J gene: TRBJ2-7; V gene: TRBV6-1; clone size: .
CDR3 DNA: TGTGCCACCAAGGTCCCGGGACAGGGAAACATTCAGTACTTC; CDR3 protein: CATKVPGQGNIQYF; D gene: TRBD1; J gene: TRBJ2-4; V gene: TRBV6-8; clone size: .
CDR3 DNA: TGTGTAGCCGGCGCGGGGGAGAGGGGGAATGAGCAGTACTTC; CDR3 protein: CVAGAGERGNEQYF; D gene: .; J gene: TRBJ2-5; V gene: TRBV6-5; clone size: .
CDR3 DNA: TGTGCCACCAGTGAGACCGGGACCCAAGAGACCCAGTTCTTC; CDR3 protein: CATSETGTQETQFF; D gene: .; J gene: TRBJ2-1; V gene: TRBV24-1; clone size: .
CDR3 DNA: TGTGCCAGCAGCCCCCTAGGACAGGGGGCTGGCCCTTACTACAATGAGCAGTTCTTC; CDR3 protein: CASSPLGQGAGPYYNEQFF; D gene: TRBD1; J gene: TRBJ2-1; V gene: TRBV7-2; clone size: few
CDR3 DNA: TGTGCCAGCATCCCCGAGGGGGGACGGTTTCATGAGCAGTTCTTC; CDR3 protein: CASIPEGGRFHEQFF; D gene: .; J gene: TRBJ2-1; V gene: TRBV6-1; clone size: once
CDR3 DNA: TGTGCCAGCAGCTTAGAAGGGTACCAAGAGACCCAGTTCTTC; CDR3 protein: CASSLEGYQETQFF; D gene: .; J gene: TRBJ2-1; V gene: TRBV7-6; clone size: .
CDR3 DNA: TGTGCCAGCAGTAATGGAGGACAGGGGGAGACCCAGTACTTC; CDR3 protein: CASSNGGQGETQYF; D gene: TRBD1; J gene: TRBJ2-5; V gene: TRBV6-1; clone size: .
CDR3 DNA: TGTGCCAGCGGCCCGGCTGGGGAGCTACCGTTCTTC; CDR3 protein: CASGPAGELPFF; D gene: .; J gene: TRBJ2-1; V gene: TRBV6-1; clone size: few
CDR3 DNA: TGTGCCAGCAGCTTAGATACAGGGGGGTACAATGAGCAGTTCTTC; CDR3 protein: CASSLDTGGYNEQFF; D gene: TRBD1; J gene: TRBJ2-1; V gene: TRBV7-2; clone size: few
CDR3 DNA: TGTGCCAGCAGTTCCTTTGCAGGGACCTTACGAGAGCAGTACTTC; CDR3 protein: CASSSFAGTLREQYF; D gene: .; J gene: TRBJ2-5; V gene: TRBV27; clone size: .
CDR3 DNA: TGTGCCAGCAGCCCCGCACTAGCGGGGGCTGAGCAGTACTTC; CDR3 protein: CASSPALAGAEQYF; D gene: TRBD2; J gene: TRBJ2-5; V gene: TRBV27; clone size: .
CDR3 DNA: TGTGCCAGCATTACAGGGGGCGACACCGGGGAGCTGTTTTTT; CDR3 protein: CASITGGDTGELFF; D gene: TRBD1; J gene: TRBJ2-2; V gene: TRBV6-1; clone size: once
CDR3 DNA: TGTGCCAGCACCCGGGGCAGGGACTCCTACGAGCAGTTCTTC; CDR3 protein: CASTRGRDSYEQFF; D gene: .; J gene: TRBJ2-1; V gene: TRBV7-6; clone size: .
CDR3 DNA: TGTGCCAGCAGCTTAGAGGGACTAGCGGGTTGGGAGCAGTACTTC; CDR3 protein: CASSLEGLAGWEQYF; D gene: TRBD2; J gene: TRBJ2-7; V gene: TRBV7-2; clone size: .
CDR3 DNA: TGTGCCAGCAGCTTAGGCAGGGGGCGGTCGGTTGAGCAGTTCTTC; CDR3 protein: CASSLGRGRSVEQFF; D gene: TRBD1; J gene: TRBJ2-1; V gene: TRBV7-6; clone size: .
CDR3 DNA: TGTGCCAGCAGCTTAGTTCGAGCAGGGCTAGCTTTCTTT; CDR3 protein: CASSLVRAGLAFF; D gene: .; J gene: TRBJ1-1; V gene: TRBV7-6; clone size: .
CDR3 DNA: TGTGCCAGCTTTGAGGGAATGACCTACGAGCAGTACTTC; CDR3 protein: CASFEGMTYEQYF; D gene: .; J gene: TRBJ2-7; V gene: TRBV6-1; clone size: .
CDR3 DNA: TGTGCCAGCAGTTCATACAGGGGGACCTACGAGCAGTTCTTC; CDR3 protein: CASSSYRGTYEQFF; D gene: TRBD1; J gene: TRBJ2-1; V gene: TRBV6-1; clone size: .
CDR3 DNA: TGTGCCAGCAGTTTAGCCAATCCAGGCGAGCAGTTCTTC; CDR3 protein: CASSLANPGEQFF; D gene: .; J gene: TRBJ2-1; V gene: TRBV12-3/TRBV12-4; clone size: .
CDR3 DNA: TGTGCCAGCAGCTTAGAGATGGGGGGAAACTACGAGCAGTACTTC; CDR3 protein: CASSLEMGGNYEQYF; D gene: .; J gene: TRBJ2-7; V gene: TRBV7-2; clone size: .
CDR3 DNA: TGTGCCAGCAGTCCCGCTCGGACTAGCGGGACTCTGCTCTTC; CDR3 protein: CASSPARTSGTLLF; D gene: TRBD2; J gene: TRBJ2-1; V gene: TRBV27; clone size: .
CDR3 DNA: TGTGCCAGCAGTGAAGGAGCAGGGGGGAGCTCCTACAATGAGCAGTTCTTC; CDR3 protein: CASSEGAGGSSYNEQFF; D gene: .; J gene: TRBJ2-1; V gene: TRBV6-1; clone size: few
CDR3 DNA: TGTGCCAGCAGTCGAGGGACTAGCGGGAGTTTGGGAACGCAGTATTTT; CDR3 protein: CASSRGTSGSLGTQYF; D gene: TRBD2; J gene: TRBJ2-3; V gene: TRBV27; clone size: .
CDR3 DNA: TGTGCCAGCAGCGCCGGGATCGGGAGGGAGCAGTACTTC; CDR3 protein: CASSAGIGREQYF; D gene: TRBD2; J gene: TRBJ2-5; V gene: TRBV11-3; clone size: .
CDR3 DNA: TGTGCCAGCAGTTTAGAGCGGAGGGGGAATGAGCAGTTCTTC; CDR3 protein: CASSLERRGNEQFF; D gene: .; J gene: TRBJ2-1; V gene: TRBV27; clone size: .
CDR3 DNA: TGTGCCAGCAGTGGGCTGACTAGCGGGAACTACGAGCAGTACTTC; CDR3 protein: CASSGLTSGNYEQYF; D gene: TRBD2; J gene: TRBJ2-7; V gene: TRBV6-1; clone size: .
CDR3 DNA: TGTGCCAGCAGCTTAGATCCTAGCGGCTACGAGCAGTTCTTC; CDR3 protein: CASSLDPSGYEQFF; D gene: TRBD2; J gene: TRBJ2-1; V gene: TRBV7-2; clone size: large
CDR3 DNA: TGTGCCAGCAGTTTCACAGGGACTAGCGATGAGCAGTACTTC; CDR3 protein: CASSFTGTSDEQYF; D gene: TRBD2; J gene: TRBJ2-5; V gene: TRBV12-3/TRBV12-4; clone size: .
CDR3 DNA: TGTGCCAGCAGTTCTCGGACAGGGGTATTGGAGCAGTTCTTC; CDR3 protein: CASSSRTGVLEQFF; D gene: TRBD1; J gene: TRBJ2-1; V gene: TRBV27; clone size: .
CDR3 DNA: TGTGCCAGCAGACCTGACAGTTACAATGAGCAGTTCTTC; CDR3 protein: CASRPDSYNEQFF; D gene: .; J gene: TRBJ2-1; V gene: TRBV27; clone size: few
CDR3 DNA: TGTGCCATCAGTGAGCGCTCACTTAAGGATACAGGAGATACGCAGTATTTT; CDR3 protein: CAISERSLKDTGDTQYF; D gene: .; J gene: TRBJ2-3; V gene: TRBV10-3; clone size: few
CDR3 DNA: TGTGCCAGCAGTTTAGGGGCGGGAGCGCCCACCGGGGAGCTGTTTTTT; CDR3 protein: CASSLGAGAPTGELFF; D gene: TRBD2; J gene: TRBJ2-2; V gene: TRBV12-3/TRBV12-4; clone size: .
CDR3 DNA: TGTGCCAGCAGCAAAGTAGCGGGGGGACCTAGCACAGATACGCAGTATTTT; CDR3 protein: CASSKVAGGPSTDTQYF; D gene: TRBD2; J gene: TRBJ2-3; V gene: TRBV7-3; clone size: once
CDR3 DNA: TGTGCCAGCAGTCCCACGACTAGCGGGAGGTTATACGAGCAGTTCTTC; CDR3 protein: CASSPTTSGRLYEQFF; D gene: TRBD2; J gene: TRBJ2-1; V gene: TRBV12-3/TRBV12-4; clone size: .